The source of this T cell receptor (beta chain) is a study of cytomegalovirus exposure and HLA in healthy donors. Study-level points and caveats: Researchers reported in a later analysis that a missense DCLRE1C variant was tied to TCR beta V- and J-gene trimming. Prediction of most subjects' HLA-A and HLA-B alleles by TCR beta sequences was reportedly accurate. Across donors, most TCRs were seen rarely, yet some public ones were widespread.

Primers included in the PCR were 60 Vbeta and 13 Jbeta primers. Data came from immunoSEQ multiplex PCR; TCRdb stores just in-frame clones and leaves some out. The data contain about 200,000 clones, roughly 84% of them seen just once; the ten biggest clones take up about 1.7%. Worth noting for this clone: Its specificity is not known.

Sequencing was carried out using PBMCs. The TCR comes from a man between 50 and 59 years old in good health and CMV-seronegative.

This CDR3 reads CASSVVPSGSPGELFF. The CDR3, as DNA: TGTGCCAGCAGCGTAGTTCCTAGCGGGAGTCCCGGGGAGCTGTTTTTT. The chain carries TRBV9 and TRBJ2-2, with TRBD2 matching 10 bases. Trimming removed 0 bases from V and 6 bases from J; junction bases left unmatched: 5. The CDR3 runs to 16 residues. Germline loops: CDR1 SGDLS, CDR2 YYNGEE.